The text below deals with one T cell receptor beta chain. This CDR3 comprises 13 residues. With V trimmed by 4 bases and J by 5 bases, 1 base remained unmatched. CDR1 is SEHNR and CDR2 is FQNEAQ in the germline V gene (reference sequence). Original data processing: Estimation of nucleated cell counts relied on the amplification of reference gene primers. Measured with immunoSEQ multiplex PCR; TCRdb has only the in-frame clones, and not every one. Clonal size and the V and J genes are those of that table, whereas D and trimming came from the DNA. The sample comprises under 200,000 clones, approximately 83% of which are singletons, and around 8.2% rests with the top ten. The record originates from a study of blood T cell repertoires in COVID-19. Overall study context: Researchers got acute and convalescent COVID-19 samples from the United States, Italy and Spain. From T cells, B-cell-depleted T cells, or PBMCs came the material, which was cDNA or gDNA.

The receptor comes from a man in his 60s with acute or convalescent COVID-19. This chain joins TRBV7-9 and TRBJ1-2, with TRBD1 identical over 10 bases. Sequencing used peripheral blood. The CDR3 loop reads CASSWGQGYGYTF. Written as DNA, the CDR3 is TGTGCCAGCAGCTGGGGACAGGGGTATGGCTACACCTTC. The full variable domain, with the rest looked up from reference TRBV7-9 and TRBJ1-2, is DTGVSQNPRHKITKRGQNVTFRCDPISEHNRLYWYRQTLGQGPEFLTYFQNEAQLEKSRLLSDRFSAERPKGSFSTLEIQRTEQGDSAMYLCASSWGQGYGYTFGSGTRLTVV.